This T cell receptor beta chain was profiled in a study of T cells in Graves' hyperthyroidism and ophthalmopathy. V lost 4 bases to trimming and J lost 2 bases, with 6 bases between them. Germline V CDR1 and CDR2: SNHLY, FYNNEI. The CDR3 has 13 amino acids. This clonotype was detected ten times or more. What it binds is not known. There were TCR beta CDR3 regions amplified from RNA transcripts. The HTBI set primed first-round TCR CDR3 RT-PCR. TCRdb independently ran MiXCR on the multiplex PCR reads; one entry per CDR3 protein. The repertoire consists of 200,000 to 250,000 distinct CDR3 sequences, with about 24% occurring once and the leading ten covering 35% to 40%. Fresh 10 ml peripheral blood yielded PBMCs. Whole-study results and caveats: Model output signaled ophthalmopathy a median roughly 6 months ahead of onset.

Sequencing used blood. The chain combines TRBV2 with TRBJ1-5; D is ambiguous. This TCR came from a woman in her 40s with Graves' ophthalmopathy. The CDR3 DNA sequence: TGTGCCAGCAGTGTTTACGGCAATCAGCCCCAGCATTTT. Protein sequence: CASSVYGNQPQHF.